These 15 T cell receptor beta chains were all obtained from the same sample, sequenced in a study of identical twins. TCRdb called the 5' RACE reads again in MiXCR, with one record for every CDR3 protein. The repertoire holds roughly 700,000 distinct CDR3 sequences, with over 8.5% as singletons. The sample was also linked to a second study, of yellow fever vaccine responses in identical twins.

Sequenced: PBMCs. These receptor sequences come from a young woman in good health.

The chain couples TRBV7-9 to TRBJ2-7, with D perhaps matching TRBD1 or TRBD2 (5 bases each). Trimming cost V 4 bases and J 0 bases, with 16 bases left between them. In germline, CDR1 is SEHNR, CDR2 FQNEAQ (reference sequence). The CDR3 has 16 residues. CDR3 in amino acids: CASSSLLMGTSYEQYF. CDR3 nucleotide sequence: TGTGCCAGCAGCTCCCTCCTTATGGGGACCTCCTACGAGCAGTACTTC.

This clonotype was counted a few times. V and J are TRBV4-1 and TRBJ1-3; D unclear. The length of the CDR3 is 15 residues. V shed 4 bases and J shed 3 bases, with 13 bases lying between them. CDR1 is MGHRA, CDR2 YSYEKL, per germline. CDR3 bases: TGCGCCAGCAGCCCCGGGCCCTTGGGTGGAAACACCATATATTTT. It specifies CASSPGPLGGNTIYF.

CDR3 sequence reads: CASSQTNRRYEQYF. The CDR3 nucleotides are TGCGCCAGCAGCCAAACTAACAGGAGATACGAGCAGTACTTC. This chain links TRBV4-3 with TRBJ2-7, with D possibly matching TRBD1 (5 bases). In germline, CDR1 is LGHNA, CDR2 YSLEER. The ends were cut back, 2 bases at V and 4 bases at J, with 12 bases in the middle. The CDR3 contains 14 residues.

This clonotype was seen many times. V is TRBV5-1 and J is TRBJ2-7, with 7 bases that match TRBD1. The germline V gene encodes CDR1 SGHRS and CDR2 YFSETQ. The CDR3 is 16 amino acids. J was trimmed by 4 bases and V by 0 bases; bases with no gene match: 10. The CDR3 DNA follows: TGCGCCAGCAGCTTGGAAGGGGGCGGACGACCTTACGAGCAGTACTTC. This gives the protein CASSLEGGGRPYEQYF.

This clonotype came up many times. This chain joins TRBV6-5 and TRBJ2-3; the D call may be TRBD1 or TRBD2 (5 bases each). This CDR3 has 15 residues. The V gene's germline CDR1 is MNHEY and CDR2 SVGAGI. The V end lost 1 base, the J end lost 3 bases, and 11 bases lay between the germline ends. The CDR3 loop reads CASSYLGTTTDTQYF. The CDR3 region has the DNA TGTGCCAGCAGTTACTTGGGGACGACTACAGATACGCAGTATTTT.

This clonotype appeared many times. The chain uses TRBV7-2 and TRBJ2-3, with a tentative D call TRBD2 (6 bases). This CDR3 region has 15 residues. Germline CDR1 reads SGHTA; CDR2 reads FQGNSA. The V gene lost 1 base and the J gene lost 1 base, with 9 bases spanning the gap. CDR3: CASSLGSSGTDTQYF. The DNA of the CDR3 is TGTGCCAGCAGCTTAGGGTCTAGCGGCACAGATACGCAGTATTTT.

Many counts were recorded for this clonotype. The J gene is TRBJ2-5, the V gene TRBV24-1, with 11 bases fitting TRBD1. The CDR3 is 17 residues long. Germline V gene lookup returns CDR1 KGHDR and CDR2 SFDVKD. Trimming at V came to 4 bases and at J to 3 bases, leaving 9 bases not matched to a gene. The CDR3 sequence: CATSEPGQGAPEETQYF. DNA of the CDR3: TGTGCCACCAGTGAACCCGGACAGGGGGCGCCGGAAGAGACCCAGTACTTC.

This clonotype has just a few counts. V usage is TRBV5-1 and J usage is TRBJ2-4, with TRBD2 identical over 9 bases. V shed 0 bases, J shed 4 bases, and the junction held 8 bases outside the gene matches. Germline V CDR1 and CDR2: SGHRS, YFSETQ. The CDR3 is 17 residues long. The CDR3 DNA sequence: TGCGCCAGCAGCTTGGGGCGGGAGGGCCTGAAAAAAAACATTCAGTACTTC. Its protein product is CASSLGREGLKKNIQYF.

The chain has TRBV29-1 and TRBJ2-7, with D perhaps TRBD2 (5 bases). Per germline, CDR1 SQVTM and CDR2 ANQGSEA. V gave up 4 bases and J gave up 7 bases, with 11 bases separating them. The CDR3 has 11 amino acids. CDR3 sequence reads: CSVVVRGEQYF. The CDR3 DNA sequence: TGCAGCGTTGTGGTAAGAGGGGAGCAGTACTTC.

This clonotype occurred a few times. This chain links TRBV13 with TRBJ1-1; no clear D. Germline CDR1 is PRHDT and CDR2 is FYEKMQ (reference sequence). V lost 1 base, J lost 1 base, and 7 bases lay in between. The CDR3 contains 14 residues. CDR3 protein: CASSLELGNTEAFF. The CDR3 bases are TGTGCCAGCAGCTTAGAGCTGGGGAACACTGAAGCTTTCTTT.

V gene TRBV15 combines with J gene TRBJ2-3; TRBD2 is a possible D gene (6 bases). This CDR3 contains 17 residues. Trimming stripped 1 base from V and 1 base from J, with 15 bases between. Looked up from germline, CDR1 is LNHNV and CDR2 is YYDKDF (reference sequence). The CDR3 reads CATSRGRGSGGTDTQYF. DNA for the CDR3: TGTGCCACCAGCAGAGGGAGAGGGTCGGGGGGCACAGATACGCAGTATTTT.

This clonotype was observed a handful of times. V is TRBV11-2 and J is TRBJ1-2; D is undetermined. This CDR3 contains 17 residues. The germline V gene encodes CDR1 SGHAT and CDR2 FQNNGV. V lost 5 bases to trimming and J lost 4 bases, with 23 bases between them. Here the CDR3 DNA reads TGTGCCAGCAGCCCTGGAGTAGGACGGGAGACTTTCTATGGCTACACCTTC. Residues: CASSPGVGRETFYGYTF. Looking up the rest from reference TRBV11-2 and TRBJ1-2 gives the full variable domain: EAGVAQSPRYKIIEKRQSVAFWCNPISGHATLYWYQQILGQGPKLLIQFQNNGVVDDSQLPKDRFSAERLKGVDSTLKIQPAKLEDSAVYLCASSPGVGRETFYGYTFGSGTRLTVV.

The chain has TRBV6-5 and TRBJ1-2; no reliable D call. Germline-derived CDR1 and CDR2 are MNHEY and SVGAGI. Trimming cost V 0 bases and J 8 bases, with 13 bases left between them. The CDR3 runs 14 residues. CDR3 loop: CASSYSTWEEGYTF. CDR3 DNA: TGTGCCAGCAGTTACTCTACTTGGGAAGAGGGCTACACCTTC.

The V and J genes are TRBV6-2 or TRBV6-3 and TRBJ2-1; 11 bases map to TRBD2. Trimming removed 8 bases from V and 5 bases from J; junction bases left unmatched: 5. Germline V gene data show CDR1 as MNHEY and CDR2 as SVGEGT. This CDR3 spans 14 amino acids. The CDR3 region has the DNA TGTGCCAGCGTACTAGCGGGGGCGGACAATGAGCAGTTCTTC. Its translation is CASVLAGADNEQFF.

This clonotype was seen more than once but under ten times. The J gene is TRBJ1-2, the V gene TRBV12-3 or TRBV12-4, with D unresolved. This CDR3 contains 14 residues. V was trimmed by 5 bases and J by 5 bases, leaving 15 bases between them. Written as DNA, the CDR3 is TGTGCCAGCAGTCCCCGGGAAAGACCATATGGCTACACCTTC. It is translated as CASSPRERPYGYTF.